The 25 T cell receptor beta chains below were found in one sample sequenced in a study of Ad26.COV2.S vaccination and SARS-CoV-2 variants. Noted treatment: about 20 received Ad26.COV2.S at low or high dose, single or two shots; several received placebo; per-sample allocation not given. Samples analyzed were those drawn on day 63 after the first vaccine or placebo injection. The repertoire was sequenced with immunoSEQ multiplex PCR; TCRdb's copy has only in-frame clones and lacks some. The repertoire includes about 400,000 clones, around 89% of them detected once, and under 2% sits in the top ten. The sequencing here drew on peripheral blood, taken in a trial of Ad26.COV2.S vaccine versus placebo. The receptor set was obtained from a person between 18 and 59 years old who received the Ad26.COV2.S COVID-19 vaccine or a placebo.

This clone was counted a single time. J is TRBJ2-7 and V is TRBV21-1; no DNA check was done on the table's D call, TRBD1. TRBV21-1 is marked as a pseudogene. The CDR3 length is 14 residues. The CDR3 sequence: CASSKGQGGREQYF. The DNA of the CDR3 is TGTGCCAGCAGCAAAGGACAGGGGGGTAGAGAGCAGTACTTC.

The CDR3 DNA reads as TGTGCCAGTAGTATGGGAGGAGGAAATGAGCAGTTCTTC. Translation gives CASSMGGGNEQFF. The chain employs TRBV19 and TRBJ2-1, with D possibly being TRBD2 (6 bases). Germline V lookup: CDR1 LNHDA, CDR2 SQIVND (reference sequence). V was cut by 3 bases and J by 7 bases, with 10 bases left in between. The CDR3 has 13 amino acids.

The V and J genes are TRBV24-1 and TRBJ2-6; a weak D match, TRBD2 (5 bases). This CDR3 spans 16 amino acids. Trimming took off 4 bases at V and 0 bases at J, with 9 bases between the two ends. Germline assignment: CDR1 KGHDR and CDR2 SFDVKD. The CDR3 DNA reads TGTGCCACCAGTGACCCCACTAGCTCTGGGGCCAACGTCCTGACTTTC. Translating gives CATSDPTSSGANVLTF.

The J gene is TRBJ2-1, the V gene TRBV4-2; 7 positions agree with TRBD2. CDR3 length: 17 amino acids. After removal of 4 bases from V and 2 bases from J, the junction contained 11 bases not matched to a gene. The germline gives CDR1 LGHNA, CDR2 YNFKEQ. Here the CDR3 DNA reads TGTGCCAGCAGCCGCCGTCCCGGGACTACTACCTACAATGAGCAGTTCTTC. The encoded protein is CASSRRPGTTTYNEQFF.

This chain joins TRBV24-1 and TRBJ2-5; D unresolved. Trimming stripped 3 bases from V and 5 bases from J, with 15 bases between. CDR1 is KGHDR and CDR2 is SFDVKD in the germline V gene. The CDR3 is 15 amino acids. The chain's CDR3 is CATSDPSREWETQYF. The CDR3 DNA follows: TGTGCCACCAGTGATCCGAGCCGTGAATGGGAGACCCAGTACTTC.

V usage is TRBV2 and J usage is TRBJ2-2, with D perhaps TRBD2 (7 bases). CDR1 and CDR2 from the germline V gene are SNHLY and FYNNEI. Trimming took off 6 bases at V and 4 bases at J, with 12 bases between the two ends. The CDR3 spans 14 residues. The chain's CDR3 is CASRGASGTGELFF. CDR3 DNA sequence: TGTGCCAGCAGGGGGGCTAGCGGCACCGGGGAGCTGTTTTTT.

The V call is TRBV5-1, the J call TRBJ1-1; D uncertain. Germline V CDR1 and CDR2: SGHRS, YFSETQ. V lost 3 bases, J lost 4 bases, and 13 bases lay in between. The CDR3 has 14 amino acids. CDR3 coding DNA: TGCGCCAGCAGCTACGACGGGGTGGGCACTGAAGCTTTCTTT. Translating it yields CASSYDGVGTEAFF.

The chain joins TRBV4-3 to TRBJ2-1; the match to TRBD2 covers 8 bases. The germline V gene has CDR1 LGHNA and CDR2 YSLEER. The CDR3 consists of 17 residues. Trimming cost V 1 base and J 6 bases; bases outside gene matches: 11. CDR3 in DNA: TGCGCCAGCAGCCAAGGGGGAGGGACTAGGGCAATCAATGAGCAGTTCTTC. It translates to CASSQGGGTRAINEQFF.

V and J are TRBV5-1 and TRBJ1-4; 9 nucleotides agree with TRBD1. The CDR3 extends over 17 amino acids. Trimming removed 3 bases from V and 7 bases from J; junction bases left unmatched: 13. Germline V gene data show CDR1 as SGHRS and CDR2 as YFSETQ. CDR3 sequence reads: CASSSGQGIGFGEKLFF. CDR3 nucleotides: TGCGCCAGCAGCTCGGGACAGGGTATTGGTTTCGGTGAAAAACTGTTTTTT.

The rearrangement links TRBV28 to TRBJ2-7; 15 bases line up with TRBD2. CDR3 length equals 14 residues. The ends lost 8 bases at V and 12 bases at J; junction bases unmatched: 11. Germline values: CDR1 MDHEN, CDR2 SYDVKM. The CDR3: CASQTGLAGGLRYF. CDR3 DNA sequence: TGTGCCAGCCAAACCGGACTAGCGGGGGGGCTGCGGTACTTC.

The CDR3 bases are TGTGCCTGGAGTGTAGATTTGCCTGAAGCTTTCTTT. It is translated as CAWSVDLPEAFF. The chain combines TRBV30 with TRBJ1-1, with D unresolved. The CDR3 consists of 12 residues. V lost 0 bases to trimming and J lost 6 bases, with 8 bases between them. Germline V gene lookup returns CDR1 GTSNPN and CDR2 SVGIG (reference sequence).

The chain combines TRBV20-1 with TRBJ2-1; 9 nucleotides match TRBD2. Germline CDR1 reads DFQATT; CDR2 reads SNEGSKA (reference sequence). The CDR3 totals 14 residues. J was trimmed by 2 bases and V by 3 bases; bases with no gene match: 2. The CDR3 loop reads CSASLAGAYNEQFF. The CDR3 nucleotides are TGCAGTGCTAGTTTAGCGGGGGCCTACAATGAGCAGTTCTTC.

This clone has just one count. V and J are TRBV5-6 and TRBJ2-7; the D is unclear. The ends were cut back, 4 bases at V and 0 bases at J, with 14 bases in the middle. This CDR3 contains 15 residues. CDR1 SGHDT and CDR2 YYEEEE come from the germline V gene. The CDR3 loop reads CASSPRMLSSYEQYF. DNA for the CDR3: TGTGCCAGCAGCCCACGGATGCTTAGCTCCTACGAGCAGTACTTC.

V gene TRBV4-2 combines with J gene TRBJ2-1; 10 bases fit TRBD2. The J segment lost 4 bases and the V segment lost 3 bases, leaving 6 bases of the junction unmatched. The germline V gene has CDR1 LGHNA and CDR2 YNFKEQ. This CDR3 comprises 16 residues. The CDR3 DNA reads TGTGCCAGCAGCCATACTCTAGCGGGGGCTTACAATGAGCAGTTCTTC. This encodes CASSHTLAGAYNEQFF.

This clone has more than one count but fewer than ten. As DNA, the CDR3 is TGTGCCAGTAGAGACGAGCAGTACTTC. Its translation: CASRDEQYF. The chain is built from TRBV19 and TRBJ2-7; D is unclear. Germline CDR1 and CDR2: LNHDA and SQIVND (reference sequence). The CDR3 is made up of 9 amino acids. V shed 6 bases and J shed 5 bases, with 2 bases lying between them. Complete variable domain (other parts from reference TRBV19 and TRBJ2-7): DGGITQSPKYLFRKEGQNVTLSCEQNLNHDAMYWYRQDPGQGLRLIYYSQIVNDFQKGDIAEGYSVSREKKESFPLTVTSAQKNPTAFYLCASRDEQYFGPGTRLTVT.

This clone is a singleton in its sample. The CDR3 here is CATSRVRTATEPQHF. DNA for the CDR3: TGTGCCACCAGCAGAGTTAGAACAGCCACCGAGCCCCAGCATTTT. This sequence joins TRBV15 and TRBJ1-5; D call uncertain. Trimming stripped 1 base from V and 8 bases from J, with 15 bases between. Germline V gene lookup returns CDR1 LNHNV and CDR2 YYDKDF (reference sequence). The CDR3 sequence is 15 residues long. Variable domain in full (rest from reference TRBV15 and TRBJ1-5): DAMVIQNPRYQVTQFGKPVTLSCSQTLNHNVMYWYQQKSSQAPKLLFHYYDKDFNNEADTPDNFQSRRPNTSFCFLDIRSPGLGDTAMYLCATSRVRTATEPQHFGDGTRLSIL.

The chain couples TRBV9 to TRBJ1-4, with D perhaps TRBD1 (6 bases). V dropped 0 bases and J dropped 8 bases, with 14 bases sitting between them. CDR1 and CDR2 (germline): SGDLS, YYNGEE. This CDR3 contains 15 residues. This chain's CDR3 is CASSVGLGAREKLFF. Here the CDR3 DNA reads TGTGCCAGCAGCGTAGGATTGGGGGCACGAGAAAAACTGTTTTTT.

The chain combines TRBV29-1 with TRBJ2-5; D is uncertain. Trimming shortened V by 7 bases and J by 7 bases, and 16 bases separated the two germline ends. The CDR3 contains 12 residues. The germline CDR1 and CDR2 sequences are SQVTM and ANQGSEA. DNA for the CDR3: TGCAGCGCCCCCGACCTAGACGGGACCCAGTACTTC. Translating it yields CSAPDLDGTQYF.

This rearrangement joins TRBV4-2 to TRBJ2-7; TRBD1 aligns across 9 bases. V shed 4 bases, J shed 2 bases, and the junction held 6 bases outside the gene matches. CDR1 and CDR2 (germline): LGHNA, YNFKEQ. The CDR3 extends over 15 amino acids. The CDR3 DNA is TGTGCCAGCAGCCCCAACGGACAGGGGACCTACGAGCAGTACTTC. Protein product: CASSPNGQGTYEQYF.

The chain combines TRBV6-5 with TRBJ2-1; a weak D match, TRBD2 (5 bases). The germline V and J ends were trimmed by 3 bases and 6 bases, with 15 bases remaining between them. Looked up from germline, CDR1 is MNHEY and CDR2 is SVGAGI. The CDR3 contains 15 residues. The CDR3 DNA is TGTGCCAGCAGTTATGGCGGGTTATACGGCAATGAGCAGTTCTTC. Protein: CASSYGGLYGNEQFF.

The chain has TRBV7-2 and TRBJ2-7; TRBD1 aligns across 12 bases. CDR1 and CDR2 (germline): SGHTA, FQGNSA. There are 16 residues in the CDR3. Losses at the gene ends were 5 bases for V and 7 bases for J; bases not matched to a gene: 12. The CDR3 nucleotides are TGTGCCAGCAGCCCGATTCCGGGACAGGGGGCGCAGGAGCAGTACTTC. Encoded protein: CASSPIPGQGAQEQYF. The whole variable domain, filled in from reference TRBV7-2 and TRBJ2-7, reads GAGVSQSPSNKVTEKGKDVELRCDPISGHTALYWYRQSLGQGLEFLIYFQGNSAPDKSGLPSDRFSAERTGGSVSTLTIQRTQQEDSAVYLCASSPIPGQGAQEQYFGPGTRLTVT.

This chain joins TRBV6-2 or TRBV6-3 and TRBJ2-5; D remains ambiguous. CDR1 MNHEY and CDR2 SVGEGT come from the germline V gene. The CDR3 is 12 residues long. V lost 5 bases and J lost 1, with 5 bases in between. CDR3 sequence: CASSSSQETQYF. The CDR3 region has the DNA TGTGCCAGCAGTAGCAGCCAAGAGACCCAGTACTTC.

V gene TRBV7-2 combines with J gene TRBJ2-5, with D possibly called TRBD1 or TRBD2 (5 bases each). In germline, CDR1 is SGHTA, CDR2 FQGNSA. V shed 7 bases and J shed 7 bases, with 16 bases lying between them. This CDR3 is built from 13 residues. The CDR3 reads CASTVLGDGTQYF. The CDR3 nucleotides are TGTGCCAGCACCGTGCTGGGGGACGGGACCCAGTACTTC. The variable domain in full, completed from reference TRBV7-2 and TRBJ2-5, reads GAGVSQSPSNKVTEKGKDVELRCDPISGHTALYWYRQSLGQGLEFLIYFQGNSAPDKSGLPSDRFSAERTGGSVSTLTIQRTQQEDSAVYLCASTVLGDGTQYFGPGTRLLVL.

This clone was seen once. This sequence joins TRBV28 and TRBJ1-1, with D possibly TRBD1 on 5 matching bases. V was shortened by 7 bases and J by 4 bases, with 19 bases between the two germline ends. The CDR3 is made up of 15 amino acids. Germline V CDR1 and CDR2: MDHEN, SYDVKM. The DNA of the CDR3 is TGTGCCAGCACCTCTGAGGCAGGGATGGTCACTGAAGCTTTCTTT. Translating gives CASTSEAGMVTEAFF.

The J gene is TRBJ2-7, the V gene TRBV7-9; 7 positions agree with TRBD2. Trimming cost V 6 bases and J 0 bases; bases outside gene matches: 17. CDR1 is SEHNR and CDR2 is FQNEAQ in the germline V gene (reference sequence). This CDR3 is 18 amino acids long. The CDR3 nucleotides are TGTGCCAGCAGGATGGGAGCGGGACCCCAGGACCGCTCCTACGAGCAGTACTTC. Translating it yields CASRMGAGPQDRSYEQYF.